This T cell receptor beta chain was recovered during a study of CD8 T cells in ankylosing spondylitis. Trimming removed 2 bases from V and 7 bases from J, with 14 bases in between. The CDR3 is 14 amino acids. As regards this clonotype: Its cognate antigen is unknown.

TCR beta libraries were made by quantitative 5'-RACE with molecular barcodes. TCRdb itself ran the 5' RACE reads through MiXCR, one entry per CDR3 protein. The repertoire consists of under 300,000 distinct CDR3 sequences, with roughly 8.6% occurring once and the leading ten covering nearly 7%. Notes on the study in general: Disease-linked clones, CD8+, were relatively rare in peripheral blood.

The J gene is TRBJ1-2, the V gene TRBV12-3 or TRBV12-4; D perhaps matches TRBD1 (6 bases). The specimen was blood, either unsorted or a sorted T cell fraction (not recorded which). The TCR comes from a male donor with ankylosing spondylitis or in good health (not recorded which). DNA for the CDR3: TGTGCCAGCAGTTTAAGGGGGTCAGGGAGTGGCTACACCTTC. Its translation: CASSLRGSGSGYTF.